Below are 14 T cell receptor beta chains sequenced from a single sample in a study of T cell responses to AZD1222 COVID-19 vaccine. Some clones are missing from TCRdb's copy, which holds only in-frame ones; the method was immunoSEQ multiplex PCR. The repertoire holds roughly 150,000 clones, with about 88% as singletons. Source: peripheral blood, taken after recovery from COVID-19. These receptors were collected from an adult who had recovered from COVID-19.

The V call is TRBV7-9, the J call TRBJ1-2; no reliable D call. Germline CDR1 is SEHNR and CDR2 is FQNEAQ (reference sequence). This CDR3 is built from 13 residues. V was pared by 6 bases and J by 7 bases, with 15 bases between. CDR3 sequence: CASRGLGWSGYTF. CDR3 DNA: TGTGCCAGCAGAGGCTTAGGGTGGTCTGGCTACACCTTC.

CDR3 sequence (DNA): TGTGCCAGCGGCCGAGACAGCTCCTACGAGCAGTACTTC. Translation: CASGRDSSYEQYF. This chain connects TRBV11-2 to TRBJ2-7; D perhaps matches TRBD1 (5 bases). V lost 8 bases and J 0 bases, leaving 11 bases between the germline ends. The CDR3 runs 13 residues. The V gene's germline CDR1 is SGHAT and CDR2 FQNNGV.

The chain links TRBV28 to TRBJ1-2, with 7 bases lining up with TRBD1. This CDR3 spans 16 amino acids. The V and J ends lost 4 bases and 4 bases, in that order; junction bases with no gene match: 12. The germline CDR1 and CDR2 sequences are MDHEN and SYDVKM. Here the CDR3 DNA reads TGTGCCAGCAGTTCTAGTAGGACAGGCTCTATCTATGGCTACACCTTC. This translates into CASSSSRTGSIYGYTF.

The chain has TRBV5-1 and TRBJ2-2; D unclear. The germline CDR1 and CDR2 sequences are SGHRS and YFSETQ. The CDR3 length is 13 residues. Trimming took off 5 bases at V and 7 bases at J, with 12 bases between the two ends. In DNA form, the CDR3 reads TGCGCCAGCAGATCTGTCTTGGGCGGGGAGCTGTTTTTT. This codes for CASRSVLGGELFF.

V and J are TRBV7-8 and TRBJ2-5; D tentatively reads TRBD1 or TRBD2 (7 bases each). The V gene's germline CDR1 is SGHVS and CDR2 FQNEAQ. The CDR3 is 15 residues long. Trimming pared 5 bases from V and 7 bases from J, leaving 20 bases between. CDR3 nucleotides: TGTGCCAGCAGCCCCCGGGACAGCGGGATGCGGACCCAGTACTTC. Amino acid sequence: CASSPRDSGMRTQYF.

Only one count was recorded for this clone. The J gene is TRBJ1-6, the V gene TRBV2; the D gene is possibly TRBD1 (5 bases). Trimming stripped 7 bases from V and 6 bases from J, with 16 bases between. The CDR3 has 15 residues. Germline V gives CDR1 SNHLY, CDR2 FYNNEI. In DNA, the CDR3 is TGTGCCAGCAAAGGGGTAGCCTTTTCTAATTCACCCCTCCACTTT. It codes for CASKGVAFSNSPLHF.

The rearrangement joins TRBV6-2 or TRBV6-3 to TRBJ2-6; D is possibly TRBD1 (6 bases). Germline lookup yields CDR1 MNHEY and CDR2 SVGEGT. The CDR3 spans 15 residues. Trimming removed 4 bases from V and 3 bases from J, with 10 bases in between. The CDR3 protein is CASSLQGGGANVLTF. CDR3 bases: TGTGCCAGCAGTTTACAGGGTGGTGGGGCCAACGTCCTGACTTTC.

The chain links TRBV10-1 to TRBJ1-5; TRBD1 is a possible D gene (5 bases). CDR1 is WNHNN, CDR2 SYGVQD, per germline (reference sequence). The CDR3 runs to 14 residues. The ends were cut back, 9 bases at V and 4 bases at J, with 16 bases in the middle. As DNA, the CDR3 is TGCGCCAGTTCCGGGGGGGGGAGAAATCAGCCCCAGCATTTT. Translating it yields CASSGGGRNQPQHF.

The rearrangement uses TRBV4-3 and TRBJ1-2, with 8 bases aligning to TRBD1. The V and J ends lost 0 bases and 2 bases, in that order; junction bases with no gene match: 5. The CDR3 loop spans 16 amino acids. Germline V gene lookup returns CDR1 LGHNA and CDR2 YSLEER. This chain's CDR3 is CASSQDQGALNYGYTF. The CDR3 DNA reads TGCGCCAGCAGCCAAGACCAGGGGGCACTAAACTATGGCTACACCTTC.

Only a few counts were recorded for this clone. The CDR3 region has the DNA TGCGCCAGCAGCTACACAGGGGTGGATTCACCCCTCCACTTT. Protein sequence: CASSYTGVDSPLHF. The chain has TRBV5-1 and TRBJ1-6; 7 nucleotides agree with TRBD1. The CDR3 has 14 amino acids. CDR1 SGHRS and CDR2 YFSETQ come from the germline V gene. With V trimmed by 3 bases and J by 8 bases, 5 bases remained unmatched.

In this sample, this clone turned up a few times. This chain links TRBV5-1 with TRBJ1-4; tentatively, D is TRBD1 (6 bases). From germline, CDR1 is SGHRS and CDR2 YFSETQ. The CDR3 is 17 residues long. V was shortened by 0 bases and J by 8 bases, with 20 bases between the two germline ends. As DNA, the CDR3 is TGCGCCAGCAGCTTGGCCTCCGGGGGCGCGGATAGGGAAAAACTGTTTTTT. Translation: CASSLASGGADREKLFF.

The rearrangement links TRBV19 to TRBJ1-1; 9 bases are a match to TRBD1. After removal of 1 base from V and 0 bases from J, the junction contained 6 bases not matched to a gene. This CDR3 has 17 amino acids. Germline V gives CDR1 LNHDA, CDR2 SQIVND (reference sequence). The CDR3 region is CASSIAPGTGMNTEAFF. The DNA for the CDR3 is TGTGCCAGTAGTATAGCCCCCGGGACAGGGATGAACACTGAAGCTTTCTTT.

This clone has a single count. V usage is TRBV19 and J usage is TRBJ2-5; D is undetermined. The CDR3 is made up of 11 amino acids. Germline V gene data show CDR1 as LNHDA and CDR2 as SQIVND (reference sequence). CDR3 in amino acids: CATMVGETQYF. In DNA form, the CDR3 reads TGTGCTACAATGGTCGGGGAGACCCAGTACTTC. Full variable domain (remainder filled in from reference TRBV19 and TRBJ2-5): DGGITQSPKYLFRKEGQNVTLSCEQNLNHDAMYWYRQDPGQGLRLIYYSQIVNDFQKGDIAEGYSVSREKKESFPLTVTSAQKNPTAFYLCATMVGETQYFGPGTRLLVL.

V and J are TRBV6-5 and TRBJ2-3; the D gene is possibly TRBD2 (6 bases). Germline CDR1 MNHEY, CDR2 SVGAGI. The V end lost 5 bases, the J end lost 9 bases, and 15 bases lay between the germline ends. CDR3 length: 13 amino acids. The CDR3 loop reads CASSNPGAMTQYF. The CDR3 DNA is TGTGCCAGCAGTAATCCGGGAGCAATGACGCAGTATTTT.